Sequencing of this T cell receptor (beta chain) was carried out in a study of OX40 agonist ivuxolimab in advanced cancers. Samples of blood were obtained at baseline, on cycle 4 day 1, and on cycle 7 day 1. TCRdb's copy holds only in-frame clones and misses some; the assay was immunoSEQ multiplex PCR. The sample gives more than 45,000 clones, approximately 90% of which show up once; approximately 1.6% is in the top ten. The length of the CDR3 is 16 residues. Germline values: CDR1 MNHEY, CDR2 SVGAGI. Trimming shortened V by 0 bases and J by 7 bases, and 18 bases separated the two germline ends. The source of this sequence is an adult with an advanced solid tumor such as melanoma, head and neck, liver or kidney cancer. This sample comprised CD4+ or CD8+ T cells sorted from blood, obtained in a trial of the OX40 agonist ivuxolimab. The V and J genes are TRBV6-5 and TRBJ1-2; tentatively, D is TRBD1 (6 bases). The CDR3 DNA reads TGTGCCAGCAGTTACTCGGTCGGGGGCGCAGGTCGTGGCTACACCTTC. Its protein product is CASSYSVGGAGRGYTF.